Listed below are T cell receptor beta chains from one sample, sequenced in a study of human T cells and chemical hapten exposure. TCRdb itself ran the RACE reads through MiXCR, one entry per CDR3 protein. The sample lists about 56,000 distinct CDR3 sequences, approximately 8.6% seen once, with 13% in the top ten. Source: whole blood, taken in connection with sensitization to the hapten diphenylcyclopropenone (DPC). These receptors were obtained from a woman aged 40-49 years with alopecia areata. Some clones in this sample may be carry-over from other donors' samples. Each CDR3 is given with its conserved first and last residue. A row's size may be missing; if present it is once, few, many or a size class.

CASSQDGTVTDTQYF	many	15	TRBV3-1	TRBJ2-3
CASSETRAFF	.	10	TRBV2	TRBJ1-1
CASKWDIRRNQPQHF	many	15	TRBV27	TRBJ1-5
CASSSEIGGINEQFF	many	15	TRBV5-4	TRBJ2-1
CASSQPQGMDTEAFF	few	15	TRBV4-1	TRBJ1-1
CASTSHGGAGELFF	many	14	TRBV6-6	TRBJ2-2
CASSSLLAGGTNEQFF	few	16	TRBV7-9	TRBJ2-1
CASSELLPRSPSNIQYF	many	17	TRBV2	TRBJ2-4
CSARDGTGDTEAFF	.	14	TRBV20-1	TRBJ1-1
CASRAGGQETQYF	.	13	TRBV5-4	TRBJ2-5
CASSFRQVDEDGYTF	.	15	TRBV7-9	TRBJ1-2
CASSQTNEQYF	.	11	TRBV5-4	TRBJ2-7
CASSLARGSYEQYF	many	14	TRBV7-9	TRBJ2-7
CASRVAGVMNTEAFF	few	15	TRBV19	TRBJ1-1
CASSLQRPKQGEKLFF	few	16	TRBV4-1	TRBJ1-4
CASSLRQGAGYDGYTF	many	16	TRBV12-3/TRBV12-4	TRBJ1-2
CASSQDPGREDQPQHF	.	16	TRBV4-2	TRBJ1-5
CSARDRHMNTEAFF	many	14	TRBV20-1	TRBJ1-1
CASSLVGTDTEAFF	.	14	TRBV5-1	TRBJ1-1
CAIGQDYGYTF	few	11	TRBV24-1	TRBJ1-2
CASSLAGTEDYGYTF	many	15	TRBV7-2	TRBJ1-2
CASSLAKLRGVTDTQYF	many	17	TRBV5-8	TRBJ2-3
CASSLESGGYNEQFF	many	15	TRBV5-1	TRBJ2-1
CASSAQGTANSPLHF	many	15	TRBV7-2	TRBJ1-6
CASGQTSGNTIYF	few	13	TRBV2	TRBJ1-3
CASSPAYGSLNTEAFF	many	16	TRBV7-6	TRBJ1-1
CASRRTGGQTGELFF	few	15	TRBV7-6	TRBJ2-2
CASSVEGQGNEKLFF	few	15	TRBV9	TRBJ1-4
CASSAGASQLQETQYF	few	16	TRBV4-1	TRBJ2-5
CASRDSLNAEAFF	many	13	TRBV2	TRBJ1-1
CASSNRLAGGTYNEQFF	.	17	TRBV7-6	TRBJ2-1
CASSRGLAWGDTQYF	.	15	TRBV12-3/TRBV12-4	TRBJ2-3
CSVAAGRWGEQYF	.	13	TRBV29-1	TRBJ2-7
CASSFRRAEAFF	.	12	TRBV28	TRBJ1-1
CASSLWEGADTGELFF	many	16	TRBV7-8	TRBJ2-2
CASSRTGGASLVLHF	.	15	TRBV2	TRBJ1-6
CASSQAQGAFQPQHF	.	15	TRBV7-2	TRBJ1-5
CASSLVSGGNTEAFF	.	15	TRBV5-1	TRBJ1-1
CANSDRVWEKLFF	many	13	TRBV6-1	TRBJ1-4
CASSQPLGQRASTIYF	many	16	TRBV4-1	TRBJ1-3
CASSPRGTGNTEAFF	many	15	TRBV18	TRBJ1-1
CSASRVVEQYF	few	11	TRBV20-1	TRBJ2-7
CASSLAGVGNQPQHF	.	15	TRBV12-3/TRBV12-4	TRBJ1-5
CASSGTSGGALDTQYF	many	16	TRBV6-1	TRBJ2-3
CASSQRGSGNTIYF	many	14	TRBV11-2	TRBJ1-3
CSAKHETGGNQPQHF	many	15	TRBV20-1	TRBJ1-5
CASTPGQKVGMGYGYTF	few	17	TRBV12-3/TRBV12-4	TRBJ1-2